These T cell receptor beta chains were read from a single sample in a study of blood T cell repertoires in COVID-19. TCRdb keeps only in-frame clones here, not all; method: immunoSEQ multiplex PCR. The sample carries some 140,000 clones, 70% to 90% recorded once. Source material: peripheral blood. Receptors originate from a man aged 55-75 years with COVID-19, enrolled during active disease. CDR3s include the opening cysteine and the closing phenylalanine or tryptophan. D genes are given only for firm matches. Clone size is not always given. Where it is, it says once, few, many or a class for expanded clones.

V gene: TRBV28
J gene: TRBJ1-2
D gene: NA
clone size: NA
CDR3 protein: CASSFGQGRGYTF
CDR3 DNA: TGTGCCAGCAGTTTCGGGCAGGGCCGCGGCTACACCTTC

V gene: TRBV7-2
J gene: TRBJ2-1
D gene: NA
clone size: NA
CDR3 protein: CASSETGGGNNEQFF
CDR3 DNA: TGTGCCAGCAGCGAGACCGGCGGCGGGAACAATGAGCAGTTCTTC

V gene: TRBV7-9
J gene: TRBJ1-1
D gene: NA
clone size: NA
CDR3 protein: CASSFYGKGGTEAFF
CDR3 DNA: TGTGCCAGCAGCTTTTACGGGAAAGGAGGCACTGAAGCTTTCTTT

V gene: TRBV18
J gene: TRBJ1-2
D gene: TRBD1
clone size: NA
CDR3 protein: CASSPGTGKDGYTF
CDR3 DNA: TGTGCCAGCTCACCAGGGACAGGGAAGGATGGCTACACCTTC

V gene: TRBV6-5
J gene: TRBJ2-7
D gene: TRBD2
clone size: NA
CDR3 protein: CASRQRREGYEQYF
CDR3 DNA: TGTGCCAGCCGCCAGAGGCGGGAGGGTTACGAGCAGTACTTC

V gene: TRBV18
J gene: TRBJ1-1
D gene: TRBD1
clone size: NA
CDR3 protein: CASSPPNDRVNTEAFF
CDR3 DNA: TGTGCCAGCTCACCACCGAACGACAGGGTAAACACTGAAGCTTTCTTT

V gene: TRBV6-6
J gene: TRBJ2-2
D gene: TRBD1
clone size: NA
CDR3 protein: CASSRDRANTGELFF
CDR3 DNA: TGTGCCAGCAGTCGCGACAGGGCGAACACCGGGGAGCTGTTTTTT

V gene: TRBV18
J gene: TRBJ1-5
D gene: NA
clone size: NA
CDR3 protein: CASSPPGQPTGNQPQHF
CDR3 DNA: TGTGCCAGCTCACCACCTGGACAGCCCACGGGGAATCAGCCCCAGCATTTT

V gene: TRBV29-1
J gene: TRBJ1-2
D gene: NA
clone size: NA
CDR3 protein: CSVQGGFSNYGYTF
CDR3 DNA: TGCAGCGTGCAAGGGGGATTTTCTAACTATGGCTACACCTTC

V gene: TRBV19
J gene: TRBJ2-1
D gene: TRBD2
clone size: NA
CDR3 protein: CASSTGGGSYNEQFF
CDR3 DNA: TGTGCCAGTAGTACCGGCGGGGGGTCATACAATGAGCAGTTCTTC

V gene: TRBV7-2
J gene: TRBJ2-1
D gene: TRBD2
clone size: NA
CDR3 protein: CASSLAGGYNEQFF
CDR3 DNA: TGTGCCAGCAGCTTAGCGGGAGGGTACAATGAGCAGTTCTTC

V gene: TRBV6-4
J gene: TRBJ1-5
D gene: TRBD1
clone size: NA
CDR3 protein: CASSGQEDQPQHF
CDR3 DNA: TGTGCCAGCAGCGGACAGGAAGATCAGCCCCAGCATTTT

V gene: TRBV11-2
J gene: TRBJ2-5
D gene: TRBD2
clone size: NA
CDR3 protein: CASSLGLAGGRETQYF
CDR3 DNA: TGTGCCAGCAGCTTGGGACTAGCGGGAGGACGAGAGACCCAGTACTTC

V gene: TRBV12-5
J gene: TRBJ1-2
D gene: NA
clone size: NA
CDR3 protein: CASGLVRLYNYGYTF
CDR3 DNA: TGTGCTAGTGGTTTGGTTAGACTTTATAACTATGGCTACACCTTC

V gene: TRBV6-6
J gene: TRBJ2-1
D gene: NA
clone size: few
CDR3 protein: CASSYSMVTDYNEQFF
CDR3 DNA: TGTGCCAGCAGTTACTCGATGGTGACTGACTACAATGAGCAGTTCTTC

V gene: TRBV6-6
J gene: TRBJ1-1
D gene: NA
clone size: NA
CDR3 protein: CASSPRHGVVNTEAFF
CDR3 DNA: TGTGCCAGCAGTCCTCGACACGGCGTGGTGAACACTGAAGCTTTCTTT

V gene: TRBV24-1
J gene: TRBJ2-7
D gene: TRBD2
clone size: NA
CDR3 protein: CATSGGGLNEQYF
CDR3 DNA: TGTGCCACCAGTGGCGGGGGGCTCAACGAGCAGTACTTC